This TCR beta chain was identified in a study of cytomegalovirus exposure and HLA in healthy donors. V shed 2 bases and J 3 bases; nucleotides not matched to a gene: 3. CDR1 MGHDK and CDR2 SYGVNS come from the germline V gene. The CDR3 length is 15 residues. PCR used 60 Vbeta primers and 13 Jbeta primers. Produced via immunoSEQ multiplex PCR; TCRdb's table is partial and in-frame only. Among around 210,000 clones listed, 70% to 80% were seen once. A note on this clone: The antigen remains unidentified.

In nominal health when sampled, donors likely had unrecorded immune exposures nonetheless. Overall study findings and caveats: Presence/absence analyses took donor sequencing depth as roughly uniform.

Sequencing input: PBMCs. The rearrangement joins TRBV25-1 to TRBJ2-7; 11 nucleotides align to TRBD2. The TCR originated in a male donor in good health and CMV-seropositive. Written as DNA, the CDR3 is TGTGCCAGCAGTGAAGTGCTAGCGGGAGGCTACGAGCAGTACTTC. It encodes CASSEVLAGGYEQYF.